This TCR beta chain was obtained from a study of blood T cell repertoires in COVID-19. Across the whole study: The United States, Italy and Spain provided the acute and convalescent COVID-19 samples.

Per the germline V gene, CDR1 is LGHDT and CDR2 is YNNKEL (reference sequence). V shed 6 bases, J shed 10 bases, and the junction held 3 bases outside the gene matches. The length of the CDR3 is 11 residues. Clones were sequenced by immunoSEQ multiplex PCR, and TCRdb holds only the in-frame ones, with some missing. The sample holds approximately 340,000 clones, around 83% seen once. V and J are TRBV3-1 (or the pseudogene TRBV3-2) and TRBJ1-1, with 9 bases lining up with TRBD1. The receptor was isolated from a man aged 25 to 45 with active or convalescent COVID-19. Sequenced material: peripheral blood. This CDR3 is CASRQGARAFF. In DNA form, the CDR3 reads TGTGCCAGCAGACAGGGGGCTCGAGCTTTCTTT.